These 16 T cell receptor beta chains share one sample of origin, sequenced in a study of shared clonotypes between healthy human individuals. Only in-frame clones appear in the TCRdb table, and some are missing; sequencing was by immunoSEQ multiplex PCR. Seen here are 700,000 to 950,000 clones, about 96% observed once, and the top ten hold approximately 0.2%. Positively selected for CCR7, the CD45RO-negative cells used as naive CD8 cells excluded terminally differentiated effector memory CD45RA+ cells. Material: naive CD8+ T cells sorted from blood. The receptors come from a man aged 25 to 40 in good health.

The rearrangement links TRBV5-1 to TRBJ2-3; TRBD2 matches 11 bases. The CDR3 is made up of 19 amino acids. Germline lookup yields CDR1 SGHRS and CDR2 YFSETQ. V gave up 4 bases and J gave up 3 bases; unmatched junction bases: 16. The CDR3 spells CASSPTPPSSGGRTDTQYF. CDR3 nucleotide sequence: TGCGCCAGCAGCCCAACCCCCCCGTCTAGCGGGGGGAGGACAGATACGCAGTATTTT.

The rearrangement joins TRBV27 to TRBJ2-3; D assignment may be TRBD1 or TRBD2 (6 bases each). There are 17 residues in the CDR3. CDR1 is MNHEY and CDR2 is SMNVEV in the germline V gene (reference sequence). Trimming pared 3 bases from V and 2 bases from J, leaving 18 bases between. The CDR3 reads CASSLSTGTYITDTQYF. The DNA of the CDR3 is TGTGCCAGCAGTTTGTCTACAGGGACTTACATCACAGATACGCAGTATTTT.

Points on this clone: In the same sample, other DNA sequences code for this CDR3. The V gene is TRBV4-1, the J gene TRBJ2-7; D not resolved. V dropped 0 bases and J dropped 2 bases, with 5 bases sitting between them. Germline-derived CDR1 and CDR2 are MGHRA and YSYEKL. CDR3 length: 13 amino acids. Written as DNA, the CDR3 is TGCGCCAGCAGCCAAGAAAGGACCTACGAGCAGTACTTC. Amino acids: CASSQERTYEQYF.

This clone occurred once. V gene TRBV2 combines with J gene TRBJ1-2; TRBD1 is a possible D gene (6 bases). The CDR3 runs 15 residues. Germline CDR1 reads SNHLY; CDR2 reads FYNNEI. Trimming took 7 bases from V and 7 from J, leaving 22 bases between them. CDR3 protein: CASIPGTGLWLGYTF. The CDR3 DNA reads TGTGCCAGCATCCCCGGCACAGGGCTATGGCTTGGCTACACCTTC.

V usage is TRBV15 and J usage is TRBJ1-3; tentatively, D is TRBD1 (5 bases). Germline V gives CDR1 LNHNV, CDR2 YYDKDF (reference sequence). V lost 5 bases, J lost 0 bases, and 17 bases lay in between. CDR3 length: 17 residues. The CDR3 protein is CATSDTGTGISGNTIYF. The CDR3 region has the DNA TGTGCCACCAGCGACACCGGGACCGGTATCTCTGGAAACACCATATATTTT.

The V and J genes are TRBV10-2 and TRBJ2-7; perhaps TRBD2 as D (5 bases). This CDR3 spans 11 amino acids. V was trimmed by 11 bases and J by 1 base, leaving 9 bases between them. CDR1 is WSHSY, CDR2 SAAADI, per germline. The CDR3 DNA reads as TGCGCCTCAGAGGGATCCTACGAGCAGTACTTC. The encoded protein is CASEGSYEQYF.

The chain is built from TRBV27 and TRBJ2-7; D is unresolved. V lost 5 bases to trimming and J lost 3 bases, with 14 bases between them. The CDR3 covers 14 residues. Germline CDR1 is MNHEY and CDR2 is SMNVEV (reference sequence). In DNA form, the CDR3 reads TGTGCCAGCAGTCCCCTGTTTGGAAACTACGAGCAGTACTTC. It translates to CASSPLFGNYEQYF.

The chain links TRBV2 to TRBJ1-1, with D perhaps TRBD1 (6 bases). The V gene lost 9 bases and the J gene lost 2 bases, with 13 bases spanning the gap. Germline V gives CDR1 SNHLY, CDR2 FYNNEI. CDR3 length equals 13 residues. Written as DNA, the CDR3 is TGTGCCAGAACAGGGAGGCCAAACACTGAAGCTTTCTTT. It yields the protein CARTGRPNTEAFF. Looking up the rest from reference TRBV2 and TRBJ1-1 gives the full variable domain: EPEVTQTPSHQVTQMGQEVILRCVPISNHLYFYWYRQILGQKVEFLVSFYNNEISEKSEIFDDQFSVERPDGSNFTLKIRSTKLEDSAMYFCARTGRPNTEAFFGQGTRLTVV.

The chain is built from TRBV5-4 and TRBJ2-4; 7 bases fit TRBD1. This CDR3 has 14 residues. V lost 2 bases and J lost 12; bases outside the gene matches: 11. Germline CDR1 reads SGHNT; CDR2 reads YYREEE (reference sequence). CDR3 amino acids: CASSLSGTALSQYF. CDR3 nucleotide sequence: TGTGCCAGCAGCTTATCTGGGACAGCACTATCTCAGTACTTC.

The chain is built from TRBV29-1 and TRBJ2-7; 10 bases align to TRBD2. The CDR3 runs 14 residues. Germline V gene sequence: CDR1 SQVTM, CDR2 ANQGSEA. Trimming took 2 bases from V and 7 from J; bases not matched to a gene: 8. CDR3 sequence reads: CSVELLAGGEEQYF. CDR3 bases: TGCAGCGTTGAATTATTAGCGGGAGGTGAGGAGCAGTACTTC.

This clone appeared a single time. In nucleotides, the CDR3 is TGTGCCAGCAGCCAGGGGAGGGGTCAGGGTATGGGGAACACTGAAGCTTTCTTT. Translated: CASSQGRGQGMGNTEAFF. The chain combines TRBV7-8 with TRBJ1-1, with a weak D call TRBD1 (6 bases). The CDR3 totals 18 residues. Trimming shortened V by 5 bases and J by 1 base, and 23 bases separated the two germline ends. Germline V CDR1 and CDR2: SGHVS, FQNEAQ.

This rearrangement joins TRBV7-6 to TRBJ2-2; 10 nucleotides agree with TRBD2. Germline trimming cut 1 base from V and 2 bases from J; bases unmatched to any gene: 7. The CDR3 extends over 18 amino acids. The germline gives CDR1 SGHVS, CDR2 FNYEAQ. The DNA for the CDR3 is TGTGCCAGCAGCTTAGAGGGTAGCGGGAGGCCAAACACCGGGGAGCTGTTTTTT. It encodes CASSLEGSGRPNTGELFF.

The table lists this clone with a count of one. The rearrangement links TRBV30 to TRBJ2-3; the match to TRBD2 covers 8 bases. The CDR3 runs to 15 residues. Trimming took 5 bases from V and 2 from J; bases not matched to a gene: 9. Germline V CDR1 and CDR2: GTSNPN, SVGIG (reference sequence). The CDR3 DNA reads TGTGCCTGGGATTTTAGCGGGACGGTCACAGATACGCAGTATTTT. Translated: CAWDFSGTVTDTQYF.

The rearrangement uses TRBV7-9 and TRBJ2-2; 10 bases map to TRBD1. V lost 3 bases to trimming and J lost 7 bases; unmatched junction nucleotides: 8. The CDR3 runs to 16 residues. Germline V gives CDR1 SEHNR, CDR2 FQNEAQ (reference sequence). This chain's CDR3 is CASSFPGTGVLGELFF. The CDR3 DNA sequence: TGTGCCAGCAGCTTCCCCGGGACAGGGGTTCTCGGGGAGCTGTTTTTT.

V usage is TRBV5-1 and J usage is TRBJ2-2; possible D gene TRBD2, 5 bases. CDR3 size: 15 residues. The germline V and J ends were trimmed by 4 bases and 8 bases, with 18 bases remaining between them. Germline lookup yields CDR1 SGHRS and CDR2 YFSETQ. The chain's CDR3 is CASSPQEAGLGELFF. In DNA, the CDR3 is TGCGCCAGCAGCCCCCAGGAGGCCGGTCTAGGGGAGCTGTTTTTT.

The chain employs TRBV10-3 and TRBJ2-7, with D hard to call. This CDR3 spans 14 amino acids. V was pared by 2 bases and J by 3 bases, with 11 bases between. CDR1 and CDR2 (germline): ENHRY, SYGVKD. The chain's CDR3 is CAISEPNLRYEQYF. The CDR3 coding sequence is TGTGCCATCAGTGAGCCCAACTTGCGCTACGAGCAGTACTTC.